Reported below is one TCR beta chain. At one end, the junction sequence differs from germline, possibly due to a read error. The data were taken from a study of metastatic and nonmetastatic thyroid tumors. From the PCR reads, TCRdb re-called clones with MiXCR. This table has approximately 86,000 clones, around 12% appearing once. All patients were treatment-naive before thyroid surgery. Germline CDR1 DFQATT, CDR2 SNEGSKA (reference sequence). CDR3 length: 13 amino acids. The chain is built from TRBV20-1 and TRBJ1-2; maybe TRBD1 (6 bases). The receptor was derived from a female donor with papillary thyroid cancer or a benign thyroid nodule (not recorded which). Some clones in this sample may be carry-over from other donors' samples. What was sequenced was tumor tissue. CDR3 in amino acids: CSATGQEDGGYAF. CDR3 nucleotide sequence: TGCAGTGCCACGGGACAAGAAGATGGTGGCTACGCGTTC.